A selection of T cell receptor beta chains follows, all from one sample in a study of CD8 T cells in ankylosing spondylitis. TCRdb re-called the 5' RACE reads through MiXCR, storing one row per CDR3 protein. This table has more than 650,000 distinct CDR3 sequences, approximately 12% appearing once. Specimen: blood, either unsorted or a sorted T cell fraction (not recorded which). Receptors originate from a male donor with ankylosing spondylitis. The CDR3 runs from the conserved cysteine through the conserved F or W. D genes are given only for firm matches. The size entry is marked missing in some rows and otherwise reads once, few, many or a size class.

J	size	D	V	DNA	CDR3
TRBJ2-5	-	-	TRBV21-1	TGTGCCAGCAGCAAAGCGGGGCGGGAGACCCAGTACTTC	CASSKAGRETQYF
TRBJ2-1	few	-	TRBV20-1	TGCAGTGCCATAAAGCGTTCTGCCTACAATGAGCAGTTCTTC	CSAIKRSAYNEQFF
TRBJ2-2	-	-	TRBV4-3	TGCGCCAGCAGCCAAGTTCGGGGCCCCGCGAACACCGGGGAGCTGTTTTTT	CASSQVRGPANTGELFF
TRBJ2-5	few	TRBD2	TRBV20-1	TGCAGTGCGAACGGGGCCGGGACTAGCAAGACCCAGTACTTC	CSANGAGTSKTQYF
TRBJ1-1	-	-	TRBV5-6	TGTGCCAGCAGCTTGGAGGGGAGGACAATGAACACTGAAGCTTTCTTT	CASSLEGRTMNTEAFF
TRBJ1-1	few	TRBD1	TRBV7-3	TGTGCCAGCAGCGGGACAGGGGGCGAGACTGAAGCTTTCTTT	CASSGTGGETEAFF
TRBJ1-2	-	-	TRBV28	TGTGCCAGCATCGGGCCTCTAAAAGCCGGCTACACCTTC	CASIGPLKAGYTF
TRBJ2-3	-	-	TRBV20-1	TGCAGTGCTTTAACGTCACGATCAGATACGCAGTATTTT	CSALTSRSDTQYF
TRBJ2-1	-	-	TRBV5-1	TGCGCCAGCAGCGGGACAACCAGCTACAATGAGCAGTTCTTC	CASSGTTSYNEQFF
TRBJ2-1	few	-	TRBV20-1	TGCAGTGCTAGAGAATACGGGACTGAGCAGTTCTTC	CSAREYGTEQFF
TRBJ2-5	-	-	TRBV20-1	TGCAGTGAGGAAGAAAGAGGGGGAAAGACCCAGTACTTC	CSEEERGGKTQYF
TRBJ2-5	-	-	TRBV7-9	TGTGCCAGCAGCCGAGACCAGGGCCAAGAGACCCAGTACTTC	CASSRDQGQETQYF
TRBJ2-5	few	-	TRBV10-3	TGTGCCATCAGCGCAGGACGGCAAGAGACCCAGTACTTC	CAISAGRQETQYF
TRBJ2-3	-	-	TRBV5-1	TGCGCCAGCAGCTTGGTCAAACCTAGCACAGATACGCAGTATTTT	CASSLVKPSTDTQYF
TRBJ2-5	few	TRBD2	TRBV20-1	TGCAGTGCGTCACTAGCGGGAGTGGGAGAGACCCAGTACTTC	CSASLAGVGETQYF
TRBJ2-3	-	-	TRBV28	TGTGCCAGCAAGGGGGGGGGCCCCTATCACAGCACAGATACGCAGTATTTT	CASKGGGPYHSTDTQYF
TRBJ1-4	-	-	TRBV6-5	TGTGCCAGCAGGCCCGATCTGGGAAAACTGTTTTTT	CASRPDLGKLFF
TRBJ2-3	few	TRBD2	TRBV7-2	TGTGCCAGCAGTTCCGGGACTAGCGGGAGGGGAGATACGCAGTATTTT	CASSSGTSGRGDTQYF
TRBJ1-5	many	TRBD1	TRBV29-1	TGCAGCGCACTGACAGGGTTGAGTCAGCCCCAGCATTTT	CSALTGLSQPQHF
TRBJ1-4	many	-	TRBV6-5	TGTGCCAGCAGTTACTTGCGGGAGGAGAATGAAAAACTGTTTTTT	CASSYLREENEKLFF
TRBJ2-3	once	TRBD2	TRBV4-3	TGCGCCAGCAGCCCAGGTGCGGGGCGGGGGGGCGCAGATACGCAGTATTTT	CASSPGAGRGGADTQYF
TRBJ2-3	-	TRBD2	TRBV28	TGTGCCAGCAGATCGGGTGGCGGGAGTTTATATACGCAGTATTTT	CASRSGGGSLYTQYF
TRBJ2-7	few	-	TRBV7-2	TGTGCCAGCAGCCCTAACAACGAGCAGTACTTC	CASSPNNEQYF
TRBJ2-1	few	-	TRBV6-2/TRBV6-3	TGTGCCAGCAGTTACTCGATTCCGACTTACAATGAGCAGTTCTTC	CASSYSIPTYNEQFF
TRBJ2-7	many	TRBD2	TRBV29-1	TGCAGCGTTGTGGGACTAGCGGGAGTGCGGGAGCAGTACTTC	CSVVGLAGVREQYF
TRBJ1-1	-	-	TRBV6-1	TGTGCCAGCAGTGACGACAGTTTCACTGAAGCTTTCTTT	CASSDDSFTEAFF
TRBJ2-7	few	TRBD2	TRBV20-1	TGCAGTGCCAGGGCCGGGGGGGTTCGGCACGAGCAGTACTTC	CSARAGGVRHEQYF
TRBJ2-3	few	-	TRBV5-1	TGCGCCAGCAGCTTGGGGCAGGGACGAGATACGCAGTATTTT	CASSLGQGRDTQYF
TRBJ1-5	-	TRBD1	TRBV3-1	TGTGCCAGCAGCCCGAAGGGGAGGGGGCTAGGACAGCCCCAGCATTTT	CASSPKGRGLGQPQHF
TRBJ1-1	few	-	TRBV27	TGTGCCAGCAGTTTACGACCCAGCGCTGAAGCTTTCTTT	CASSLRPSAEAFF
TRBJ2-3	few	-	TRBV4-1	TGCGCCAGCAGCCTCCAGGGGGGGATCACAGATACGCAGTATTTT	CASSLQGGITDTQYF
TRBJ1-1	-	-	TRBV29-1	TGCAGCGTTCTTCGGGGACCTAACACTGAAGCTTTCTTT	CSVLRGPNTEAFF
TRBJ2-6	-	-	TRBV20-1	TGCAGTGGTTCGCGGTCTGGGGCCAACGTCCTGACTTTC	CSGSRSGANVLTF
TRBJ2-3	-	-	TRBV7-2	TGTGCCAGCAGCTTTACGTGGGTAGTGACAGATACGCAGTATTTT	CASSFTWVVTDTQYF
TRBJ1-1	many	TRBD1	TRBV20-1	TGCAGTGCCCAAGGGGGCAGGGGGCCGGGTGAAGCTTTCTTT	CSAQGGRGPGEAFF